This TCR beta chain was found in a study of T cell responses to AZD1222 COVID-19 vaccine. The study's findings and limits: At baseline, just a handful of AZD1222 recipients tested seropositive. White British ancestry dominated among donors, who included more females, and clonal diversity was possibly underestimated. The study found vaccine-associated CD4 TCRs spanning spike, dominant at 160-218 and 743-854.

This clone came up a few times. No antigen is known for it. TCRdb's copy holds only in-frame clones and misses some; the assay was immunoSEQ multiplex PCR. The data hold approximately 100,000 clones, with about 89% observed a single time. This CDR3 contains 14 residues. V gave up 2 bases and J gave up 1 base, with 9 bases separating them. Germline loops: CDR1 MGHRA, CDR2 YSYEKL. The source is an adult who received the AZD1222 COVID-19 vaccine. This specimen was peripheral blood, taken 28 days after the second AZD1222 dose. The chain couples TRBV4-1 to TRBJ2-7, with unresolved D. The CDR3 DNA reads TGCGCCAGCAGCCAATCCGGCCGATCCTACGAGCAGTACTTC. It encodes CASSQSGRSYEQYF.